These 5 T cell receptor beta chains originate from one sample sequenced in a study of post-analysis software for immune sequencing data. Study-level findings and limits: A few TRBV segments occurring more often in patients than controls included TRBV5-6, TRBV5-1 and TRBV20-1.

Sequencing libraries made from TCR beta cDNA carried unique molecular identifiers. In TCRdb, the PCR reads were re-called with MiXCR into one record per CDR3 protein. The sample has fewer than 850,000 distinct CDR3 sequences, just under 30% seen once. These TCRs' antigens remain unknown. Sequences were obtained from blood. Receptor source: a girl aged 5-17 years with multiple sclerosis.

This clonotype was seen more than once but under ten times. V usage is TRBV29-1 and J usage is TRBJ2-5, with 7 bases lining up with TRBD2. J lost 5 bases, V lost 4 bases, and 7 bases had no gene match. The germline V gene has CDR1 SQVTM and CDR2 ANQGSEA. The CDR3 totals 13 residues. The CDR3 DNA follows: TGCAGCGTTGTAGTAGCGGGTCGGGAGACCCAGTACTTC. Its translation is CSVVVAGRETQYF.

In its sample, this clonotype was seen a few times. The chain uses TRBV20-1 and TRBJ1-2; TRBD1 agrees at 8 bases. Germline loops: CDR1 DFQATT, CDR2 SNEGSKA (reference sequence). V shed 0 bases, J shed 3 bases, and the junction held 3 bases outside the gene matches. There are 14 residues in the CDR3. DNA of the CDR3: TGCAGTGCTAGAGATCGGGACAGGTACTATGGCTACACCTTC. It encodes CSARDRDRYYGYTF.

This clonotype has only a few counts. The rearrangement joins TRBV24-1 to TRBJ2-5; D is possibly TRBD1 (6 bases). The CDR3 loop spans 17 amino acids. Germline CDR1 KGHDR, CDR2 SFDVKD. The V end was cut by 4 bases, the J end by 2 bases, with 19 bases between. The CDR3 DNA is TGTGCCACCAGTGAAGGGCCAGGGGAGTGGGATCAAGAGACCCAGTACTTC. Translating it yields CATSEGPGEWDQETQYF.

CDR3 in amino acids: CASSPTDSQETQYF. CDR3 coding DNA: TGTGCCAGCTCACCAACGGACAGCCAAGAGACCCAGTACTTC. The chain uses TRBV18 and TRBJ2-5; TRBD1 might be the D (6 bases). In germline, CDR1 is KGHSH, CDR2 LQKENI. The CDR3 is 14 amino acids. Deletions cut 2 bases from V and 1 base from J, with 8 bases between.

In this sample, this clonotype turned up a few times. Mismatch with germline at one junction end may stem from a read error. The chain couples TRBV27 to TRBJ2-3; D unclear. CDR1 is MNHEY and CDR2 is SMNVEV in the germline V gene (reference sequence). The CDR3 has 15 residues. The CDR3 is CATSLQIPSTDTQYF. The CDR3 coding sequence is TGTGCCACCAGTCTCCAGATTCCTAGCACAGATACGCAGTATTTT.